Listed below are T cell receptor beta chains from one sample, sequenced in a study of PD-1 blockade in mismatch repair-deficient tumors. Produced via immunoSEQ multiplex PCR; TCRdb's table is partial and in-frame only. The sample shows roughly 130,000 clones, 85% to 90% of them seen only once. The input for sequencing was peripheral blood, taken approximately 69 weeks after starting pembrolizumab. The source is an adult with mismatch repair-deficient cancer. Each CDR3 is given with its conserved first and last residue. The D gene is left open where the match is weak. Clone size is stated in some rows and not others, as once, few, many or a class when expanded.

TRBV6-5	TRBJ2-7	.	once	TGTGCCAGCGCCCCCCCCGGTGTAAACGAGCAGTACTTC	CASAPPGVNEQYF
TRBV10-2	TRBJ2-3	.	.	TGCGCCAGCAGTGAACTTGTTAGCGTTAGCACAGATACGCAGTATTTT	CASSELVSVSTDTQYF
TRBV7-2	TRBJ2-7	TRBD2	.	TGTGCCAGCAGCCACTTTATAGCGGGAGTCCCCCCCTACGAGCAGTACTTC	CASSHFIAGVPPYEQYF
TRBV7-9	TRBJ2-1	TRBD2	.	TGTGCCAGCAGCACCACTAGCGGGAGTATAAATGAGCAGTTCTTC	CASSTTSGSINEQFF
TRBV25-1	TRBJ1-2	.	.	TGTGCCAGCAGCCAAGAAAACGACAAGGATAACTATTATGGCTACACCTTC	CASSQENDKDNYYGYTF
TRBV5-1	TRBJ2-2	.	few	TGCGCCAGCAGCTTGGGCGGTTCCACCGGGGAGCTGTTTTTT	CASSLGGSTGELFF
TRBV5-1	TRBJ2-7	.	.	TGCGCCAGCAGCTTGTATTACGACAGCGTGACCTACGAGCAGTACTTC	CASSLYYDSVTYEQYF
TRBV4-1	TRBJ2-5	.	.	TGCGCCAGCAGCCAAGATCCCACAGGGTTTGGTGAGACCCAGTACTTC	CASSQDPTGFGETQYF
TRBV21-1	TRBJ2-3	.	.	TGTGCCAGCAGCAAAGGATGGGTAGCGGGAGGGCGGGATACGCAGTATTTT	CASSKGWVAGGRDTQYF
TRBV7-9	TRBJ1-1	TRBD1	once	TGTGCCAGCAGCTTGAACAGGGGGCGGGACACTGAAGCTTTCTTT	CASSLNRGRDTEAFF
TRBV4-1	TRBJ1-1	TRBD1	few	TGCGCCAGCAGCCTAGTCGGGACAGGGATGAACACTGAAGCTTTCTTT	CASSLVGTGMNTEAFF
TRBV7-9	TRBJ2-3	.	.	TGTGCCAGCAGCGGTTGGATACAGGGTCCCACAGATACGCAGTATTTT	CASSGWIQGPTDTQYF
TRBV29-1	TRBJ2-1	TRBD1	.	TGCAGCGTTCAGGGGGCAATCAATGAGCAGTTCTTC	CSVQGAINEQFF
TRBV5-4	TRBJ2-3	.	.	TGTGCCAGCAGCTTGGAGGGTCTCACAGATACGCAGTATTTT	CASSLEGLTDTQYF
TRBV21-1	TRBJ1-4	.	.	TGTGCCAGCAGCATTCACAGGGAAACTAATGAAAAACTGTTTTTT	CASSIHRETNEKLFF